The source of this T cell receptor beta chain is a study of blood T cell repertoires in COVID-19. Repertoires were generated with immunoSEQ multiplex PCR, while TCRdb's copy carries only in-frame clones and drops some. There are 300,000 to 450,000 clones in the sample; around nine tenths occur only once, and 0.9% to 1.5% lies in the top ten. CDR1 and CDR2 from the germline V gene are SQVTM and ANQGSEA. Trimming pared 2 bases from V and 5 bases from J, leaving 15 bases between. The CDR3 spans 14 residues. The chain recombines TRBV29-1 with TRBJ2-5, with TRBD1 as a possible D gene (6 bases). The clonotype originates from a woman in her late teens or twenties who had recovered from COVID-19. Sequencing was carried out using PBMCs or T cells enriched from blood (not recorded which). CDR3 residues: CSVESAGGGETQYF. The CDR3 coding sequence is TGCAGCGTTGAAAGCGCTGGGGGCGGGGAGACCCAGTACTTC.